The subject of this entry is one TCR beta chain. Clones were read by immunoSEQ multiplex PCR, and TCRdb kept only the in-frame ones, dropping some. The sample lists around 140,000 clones, more than 65% occurring once. This entry comes from a study of blood T cell repertoires in COVID-19. What was sequenced was peripheral blood. The source of this sequence is a man aged 55 to 70 with active or convalescent COVID-19.

The CDR3 protein is CASSPAANYEQYV. CDR3 bases: TGTGCCAGCTCGCCAGCGGCCAACTACGAGCAGTACGTC. V and J are TRBV18 and TRBJ2-7, with D maybe TRBD2 (5 bases). The CDR3 totals 13 residues. CDR1 is KGHSH, CDR2 LQKENI, per germline. The germline V and J ends were trimmed by 6 bases and 3 bases, with 12 bases remaining between them.